Sequencing of this T cell receptor beta chain was carried out in a study of T cell clonotyping in hematopoietic cell transplantation. Study-wide results and caveats: Graft donor and pretransplant recipient Inverse Simpson Index values predicted broader posttransplant TCR diversity. No sorting was done, leaving CD4 and CD8 contributions mixed.

A word on this clone: As yet, its antigen is unknown.

TCRdb's table, derived via immunoSEQ multiplex PCR, lists solely in-frame clones and lacks some. The data hold roughly 6,000 clones, with around 79% observed a single time. Deletions cut 2 bases from V and 0 bases from J, with 8 bases between. CDR1 and CDR2 from the germline V gene are MNHNS and SASEGT. There are 15 residues in the CDR3. Sequenced material: PBMCs, taken 100 days after allogeneic stem cell transplant. The chain recombines TRBV6-1 with TRBJ1-5; D might be TRBD1 (6 bases). The sequence was obtained from a female patient younger than 45 who had an allogeneic stem cell transplant, so the T cells may come from the graft donor. Some clones in this sample may be carry-over from other donors' samples. DNA of the CDR3: TGTGCCAGCAGTGAACAGGGGACTAGCAATCAGCCCCAGCATTTT. This gives the protein CASSEQGTSNQPQHF.